This T cell receptor (beta chain) was identified during a study of identical twins. This clonotype was recorded many times. Its antigen is unknown. Everyone who gave samples was a healthy Caucasian. General observations from the study: Analyses based on zero insertions could be partly confounded by invariant MAIT and iNKT cells.

MiXCR was run by TCRdb on the 5' RACE reads, yielding one entry per CDR3 protein. The table includes roughly 630,000 distinct CDR3 sequences, just over 7% detected once. These same records also appear under a second study, on yellow fever vaccine responses in identical twins. As that study records: A vaccine T cell response that seemed partly convergent and partly personalized was reported in twins.

The TCR comes from a woman under 30 in good health. Sequenced input: PBMCs.

The CDR3 nucleotides read TGCAGTGCTAGAGAGGGAGGCCATGGGCTACCAGCCAAAAACATTCAGTACTTC. Protein: CSAREGGHGLPAKNIQYF. This chain uses TRBV20-1 with TRBJ2-4, with TRBD2 as a possible D gene (6 bases). Germline V CDR1 and CDR2: DFQATT, SNEGSKA (reference sequence). The CDR3 contains 18 residues. Trimming left V 0 bases short and J 0 bases short, with 18 bases between.